The TCR beta chain under discussion was sequenced for a study of blood T cell repertoires in COVID-19. Germline V gives CDR1 SEHNR, CDR2 FQNEAQ (reference sequence). This CDR3 has 15 amino acids. Trimming stripped 1 base from V and 0 bases from J, with 8 bases between. Clones were sequenced by immunoSEQ multiplex PCR, and TCRdb holds only the in-frame ones, with some missing. The repertoire holds some 150,000 clones, approximately 80% seen once, with roughly 8.6% in the top ten. The chain has TRBV7-9 and TRBJ2-3; a possible D gene is TRBD1 (5 bases). The sequencing input was peripheral blood. The origin of this receptor is a woman aged 80 or over in a cohort sampled during active or convalescent COVID-19. DNA of the CDR3: TGTGCCAGCAGCTTAGGCAGGGCAAGCACAGATACGCAGTATTTT. It yields the protein CASSLGRASTDTQYF.